This paragraph reports one TCR beta chain. No cognate antigen has been identified for it. The input lacks base qualities; no much larger clone sits a single base away. The source of the sample is a study of CD8 T cells in Susac syndrome (dated by TCRdb to between 2019 and 2020). Regarding the research as a whole: The study used repertoire sequencing to test whether antigen drove CD8+ T cell activation and differentiation in Susac syndrome. Results and caveats for the whole study, not just this receptor: The number of individuals in the TCR sequencing and HLA analysis was recognized as being relatively small.

Peripheral blood CD8+ and CD4+ T cells from healthy donors, Susac syndrome patients and multiple sclerosis patients were profiled by high-throughput TCR beta sequencing. The healthy donors served as controls matched for age and sex. Bulk CD8+ and CD4+ T cells were purified by magnetic negative isolation, whereas CD8+ TEMRA cells were enriched by FACS. Blood was drawn into EDTA tubes, processed within 24 hours, and PBMCs were isolated by density gradient centrifugation. PBMCs intended for TCR sequencing were cryopreserved in liquid nitrogen and were subsequently thawed in a 37 degrees C water bath. Purity of sorted or isolated CD4+, CD8+ and CD8+ TEMRA cells was at least 90%. RNA was extracted with the RNeasy kit and roughly 0.45 to 1 ug was reverse transcribed using random hexamers. The immunoSEQ multiplex PCR assay, which covers 54 Vbeta and 13 Jbeta segments, was used to amplify TCR beta CDR3 regions. To correct PCR amplification bias, a synthetic template baseline was used for both primer optimization and computational correction. In the paper's pipeline: Only productive sequences were kept, with reads annotated to V, D and J genes according to IMGT and analyzed in immunoSEQ Analyzer. Clonality was calculated as one minus the Shannon entropy normalized by log2 of the number of productive unique sequences. Public and private clones were assessed among the 100 most prevalent clones of each patient and control. Clones were defined as Susac-specific when absent from the healthy and MS cohorts, from over 950 published viral clones and from other ImmuneACCESS disease sequences. The public reads were run again by TCRdb, first through fastp at Q25 and then through MiXCR, and only productive beta chains were kept. Under each unique CDR3 protein, matching rows form one entry showing the most common genes and DNA. TCRdb, not the original authors, processed these V and J calls. Here the sample has 150,000 to 200,000 distinct CDR3 sequences; around 95% occur a single time. Around 0.14% of the sample is held by the ten biggest clonotypes.

The germline V gene encodes CDR1 DFQATT and CDR2 SNEGSKA (reference sequence). V sheds 2 bases and J sheds 3 bases, leaving 24 bases between their ends. The CDR3 runs 18 residues from the cysteine to the phenylalanine. CDR3 DNA is the only sequence kept; it has 54 bases, read in frame from the first base. This receptor was taken from a human donor in good health. The chain is made from TRBV20-1 and TRBJ2-3, and perhaps TRBD1 as D gene, on 5 matching bases. Sequencing used CD4+ T cells from PBMCs. The encoded CDR3 is CSARSPGQGRIRTDTQYF. Read as DNA, the sequence is TGCAGTGCTAGATCCCCTGGCCAGGGAAGGATCAGGACAGATACGCAGTATTTT.